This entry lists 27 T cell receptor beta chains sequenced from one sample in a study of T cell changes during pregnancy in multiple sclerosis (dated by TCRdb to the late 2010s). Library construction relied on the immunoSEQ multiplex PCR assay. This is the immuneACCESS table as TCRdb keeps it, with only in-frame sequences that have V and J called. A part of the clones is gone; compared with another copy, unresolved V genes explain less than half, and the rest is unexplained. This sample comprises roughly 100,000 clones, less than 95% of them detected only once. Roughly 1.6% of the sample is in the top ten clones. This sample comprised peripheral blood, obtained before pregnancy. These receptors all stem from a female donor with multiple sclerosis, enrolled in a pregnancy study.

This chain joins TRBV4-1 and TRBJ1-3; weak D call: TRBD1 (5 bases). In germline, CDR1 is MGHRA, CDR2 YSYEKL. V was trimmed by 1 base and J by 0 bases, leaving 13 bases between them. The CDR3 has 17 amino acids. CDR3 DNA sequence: TGCGCCAGCAGCCAAGGCAGGGCTTTTGGCTCTGGAAACACCATATATTTT. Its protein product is CASSQGRAFGSGNTIYF.

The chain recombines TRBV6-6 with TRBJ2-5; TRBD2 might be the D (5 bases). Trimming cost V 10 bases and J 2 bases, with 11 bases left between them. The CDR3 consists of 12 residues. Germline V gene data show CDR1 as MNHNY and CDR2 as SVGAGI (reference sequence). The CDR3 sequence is CATDSAQETQYF. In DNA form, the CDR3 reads TGTGCCACAGATAGCGCTCAAGAGACCCAGTACTTC.

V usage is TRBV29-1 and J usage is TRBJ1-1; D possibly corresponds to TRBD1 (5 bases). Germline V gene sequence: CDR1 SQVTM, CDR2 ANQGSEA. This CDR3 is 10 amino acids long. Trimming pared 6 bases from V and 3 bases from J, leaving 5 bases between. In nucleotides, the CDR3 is TGCAGCGTAGGGGACACTGAAGCTTTCTTT. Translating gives CSVGDTEAFF.

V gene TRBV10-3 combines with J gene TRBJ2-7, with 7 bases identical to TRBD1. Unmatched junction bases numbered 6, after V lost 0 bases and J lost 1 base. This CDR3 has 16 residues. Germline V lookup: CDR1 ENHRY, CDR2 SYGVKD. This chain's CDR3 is CAISESDRESSYEQYF. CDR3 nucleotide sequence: TGTGCCATCAGTGAGTCTGACAGGGAGTCGTCCTACGAGCAGTACTTC.

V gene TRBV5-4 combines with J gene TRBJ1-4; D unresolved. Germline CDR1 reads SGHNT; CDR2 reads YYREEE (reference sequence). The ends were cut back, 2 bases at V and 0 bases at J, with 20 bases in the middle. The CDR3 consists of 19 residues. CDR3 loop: CASSFAPGFKGATNEKLFF. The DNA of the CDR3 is TGTGCCAGCAGCTTTGCCCCCGGGTTTAAGGGAGCAACTAATGAAAAACTGTTTTTT.

The CDR3 DNA reads as TGTGCCAGCAGCAAAGATGGGGACAGGATTTATCAGCCCCAGCATTTT. This codes for CASSKDGDRIYQPQHF. The rearrangement joins TRBV21-1 to TRBJ1-5; the table names TRBD1, a call not compared with the DNA. TRBV21-1 is a pseudogene segment. The CDR3 totals 16 residues.

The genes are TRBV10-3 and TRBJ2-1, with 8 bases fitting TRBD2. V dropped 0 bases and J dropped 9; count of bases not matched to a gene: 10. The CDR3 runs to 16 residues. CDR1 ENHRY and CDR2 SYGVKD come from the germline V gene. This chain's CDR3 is CAISESPVAGGREQFF. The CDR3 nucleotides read TGTGCCATCAGTGAGTCTCCCGTTGCGGGGGGCCGTGAGCAGTTCTTC.

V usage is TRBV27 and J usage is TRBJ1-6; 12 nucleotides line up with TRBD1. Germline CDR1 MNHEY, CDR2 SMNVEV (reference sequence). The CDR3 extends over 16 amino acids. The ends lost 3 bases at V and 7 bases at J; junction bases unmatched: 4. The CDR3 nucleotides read TGTGCCAGCAGTTTGGGACAGGGGGCAGGGAATTCACCCCTCCACTTT. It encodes CASSLGQGAGNSPLHF.

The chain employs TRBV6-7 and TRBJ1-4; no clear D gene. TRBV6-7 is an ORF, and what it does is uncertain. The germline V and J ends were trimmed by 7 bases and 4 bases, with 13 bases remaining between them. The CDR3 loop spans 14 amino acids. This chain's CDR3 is CASTLSLLNEKLFF. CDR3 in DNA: TGTGCCAGCACCCTGTCCCTTCTTAATGAAAAACTGTTTTTT.

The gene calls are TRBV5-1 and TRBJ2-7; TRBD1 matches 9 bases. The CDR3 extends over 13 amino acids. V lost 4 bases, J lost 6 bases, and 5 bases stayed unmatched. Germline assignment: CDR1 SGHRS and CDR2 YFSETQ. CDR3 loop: CASSRDRVAEQYF. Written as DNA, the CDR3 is TGCGCCAGCAGCCGGGACAGGGTGGCCGAGCAGTACTTC.

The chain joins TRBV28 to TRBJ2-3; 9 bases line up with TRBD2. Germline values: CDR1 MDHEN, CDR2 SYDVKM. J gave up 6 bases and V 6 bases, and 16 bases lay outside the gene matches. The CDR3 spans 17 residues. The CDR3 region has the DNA TGTGCCAGCAGAGAACCGCGGGGGGGCGGGACCGTCGATACGCAGTATTTT. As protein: CASREPRGGGTVDTQYF.

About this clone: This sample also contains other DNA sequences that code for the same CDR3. CDR3: CASSLGQGYGYTF. Here the CDR3 DNA reads TGTGCCAGCAGCTTAGGGCAGGGTTATGGCTACACCTTC. The chain is built from TRBV13 and TRBJ1-2; D might be TRBD1 (5 bases). The CDR3 contains 13 residues. CDR1 and CDR2 (germline): PRHDT, FYEKMQ (reference sequence). V was trimmed by 0 bases and J by 5 bases, leaving 7 bases between them.

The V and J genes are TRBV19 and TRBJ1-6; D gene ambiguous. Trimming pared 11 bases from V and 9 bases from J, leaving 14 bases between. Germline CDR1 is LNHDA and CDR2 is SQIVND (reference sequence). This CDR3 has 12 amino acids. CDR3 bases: TGTGCCGTCGCCCCACGGGGTTCACCCCTCCACTTT. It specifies CAVAPRGSPLHF.

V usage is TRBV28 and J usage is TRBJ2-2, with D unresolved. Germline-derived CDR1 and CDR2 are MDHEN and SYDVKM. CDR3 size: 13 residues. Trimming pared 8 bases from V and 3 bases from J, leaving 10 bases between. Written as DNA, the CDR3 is TGTGCCAGCCCGAGTCCCGACACCGGGGAGCTGTTTTTT. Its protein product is CASPSPDTGELFF. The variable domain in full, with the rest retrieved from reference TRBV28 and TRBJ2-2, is DVKVTQSSRYLVKRTGEKVFLECVQDMDHENMFWYRQDPGLGLRLIYFSYDVKMKEKGDIPEGYSVSREKKERFSLILESASTNQTSMYLCASPSPDTGELFFGEGSRLTVL.

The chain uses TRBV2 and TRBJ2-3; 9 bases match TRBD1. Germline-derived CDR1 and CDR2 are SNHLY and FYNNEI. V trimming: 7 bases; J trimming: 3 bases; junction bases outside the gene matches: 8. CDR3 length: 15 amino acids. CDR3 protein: CASTSEDRGTDTQYF. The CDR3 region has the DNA TGTGCCAGCACGTCGGAGGACAGGGGTACAGATACGCAGTATTTT.

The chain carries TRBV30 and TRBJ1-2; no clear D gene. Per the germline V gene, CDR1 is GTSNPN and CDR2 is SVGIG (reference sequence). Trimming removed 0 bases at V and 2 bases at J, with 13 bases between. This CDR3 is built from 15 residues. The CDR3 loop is CAWSVRPSGNYGYTF. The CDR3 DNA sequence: TGTGCCTGGAGTGTCCGTCCCTCGGGGAACTATGGCTACACCTTC.

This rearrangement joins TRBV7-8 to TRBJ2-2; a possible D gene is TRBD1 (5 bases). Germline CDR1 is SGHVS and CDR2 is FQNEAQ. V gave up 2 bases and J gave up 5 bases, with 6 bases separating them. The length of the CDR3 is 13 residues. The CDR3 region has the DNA TGTGCCAGCAGCTTATCAGGGACCGGGGAGCTGTTTTTT. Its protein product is CASSLSGTGELFF.

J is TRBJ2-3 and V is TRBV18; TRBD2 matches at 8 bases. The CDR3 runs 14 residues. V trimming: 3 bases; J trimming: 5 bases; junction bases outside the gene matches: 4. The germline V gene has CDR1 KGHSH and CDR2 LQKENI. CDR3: CASSPAGGVDTQYF. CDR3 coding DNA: TGTGCCAGCTCACCCGCGGGAGGTGTAGATACGCAGTATTTT.

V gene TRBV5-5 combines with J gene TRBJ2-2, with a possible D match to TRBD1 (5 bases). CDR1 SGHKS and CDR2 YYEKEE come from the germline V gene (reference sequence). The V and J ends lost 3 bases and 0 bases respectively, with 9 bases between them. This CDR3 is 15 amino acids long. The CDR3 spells CASSSGNTNTGELFF. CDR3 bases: TGTGCCAGCAGCTCAGGGAACACGAACACCGGGGAGCTGTTTTTT.

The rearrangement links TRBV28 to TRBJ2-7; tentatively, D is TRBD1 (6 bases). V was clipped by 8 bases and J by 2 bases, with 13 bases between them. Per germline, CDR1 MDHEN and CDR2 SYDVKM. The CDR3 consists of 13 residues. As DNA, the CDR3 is TGTGCCAGCTTAGGGGGAATCACCTACGAGCAGTACTTC. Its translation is CASLGGITYEQYF.

The CDR3 region is CASRLSTGGVGGYTF. The CDR3, as DNA: TGCGCCAGCAGACTTTCAACAGGGGGCGTAGGTGGCTACACCTTC. The chain employs TRBV5-1 and TRBJ1-2, with 9 bases matching TRBD1. Losses at the gene ends were 5 bases for V and 7 bases for J; bases not matched to a gene: 12. Germline V gives CDR1 SGHRS, CDR2 YFSETQ. This CDR3 comprises 15 residues.

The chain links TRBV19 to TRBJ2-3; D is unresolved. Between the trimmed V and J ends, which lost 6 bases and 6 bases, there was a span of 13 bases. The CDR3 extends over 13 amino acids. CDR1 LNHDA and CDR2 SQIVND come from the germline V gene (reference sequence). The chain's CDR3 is CASRDPPRDTQYF. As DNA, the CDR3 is TGTGCCAGTAGGGATCCTCCGAGGGATACGCAGTATTTT. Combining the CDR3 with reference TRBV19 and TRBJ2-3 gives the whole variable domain DGGITQSPKYLFRKEGQNVTLSCEQNLNHDAMYWYRQDPGQGLRLIYYSQIVNDFQKGDIAEGYSVSREKKESFPLTVTSAQKNPTAFYLCASRDPPRDTQYFGPGTRLTVL.

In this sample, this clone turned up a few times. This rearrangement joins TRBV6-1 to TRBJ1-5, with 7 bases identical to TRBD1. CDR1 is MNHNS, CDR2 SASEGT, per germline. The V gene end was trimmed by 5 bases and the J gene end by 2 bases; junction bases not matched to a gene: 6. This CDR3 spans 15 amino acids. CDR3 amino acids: CASSWTGWGNQPQHF. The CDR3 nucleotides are TGTGCCAGCAGTTGGACAGGCTGGGGCAATCAGCCCCAGCATTTT.

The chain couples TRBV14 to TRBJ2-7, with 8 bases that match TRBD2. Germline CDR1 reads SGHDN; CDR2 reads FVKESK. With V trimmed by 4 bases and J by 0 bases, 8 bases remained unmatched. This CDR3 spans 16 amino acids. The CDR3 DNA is TGTGCCAGCAGCCGGATAGCGGGAATTAGCTCCTACGAGCAGTACTTC. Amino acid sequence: CASSRIAGISSYEQYF.

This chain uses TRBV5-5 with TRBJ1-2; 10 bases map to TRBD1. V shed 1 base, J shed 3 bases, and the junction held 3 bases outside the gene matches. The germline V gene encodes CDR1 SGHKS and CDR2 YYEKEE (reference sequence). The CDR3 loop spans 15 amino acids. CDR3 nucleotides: TGTGCCAGCAGCTTGATAGGACAGGGGGACTATGGCTACACCTTC. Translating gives CASSLIGQGDYGYTF.

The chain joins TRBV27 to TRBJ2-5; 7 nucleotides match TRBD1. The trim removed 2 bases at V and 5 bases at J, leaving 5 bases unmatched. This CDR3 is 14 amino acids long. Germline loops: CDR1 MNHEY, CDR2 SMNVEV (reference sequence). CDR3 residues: CASSLQGEWETQYF. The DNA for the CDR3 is TGTGCCAGCAGTTTACAGGGGGAGTGGGAGACCCAGTACTTC.

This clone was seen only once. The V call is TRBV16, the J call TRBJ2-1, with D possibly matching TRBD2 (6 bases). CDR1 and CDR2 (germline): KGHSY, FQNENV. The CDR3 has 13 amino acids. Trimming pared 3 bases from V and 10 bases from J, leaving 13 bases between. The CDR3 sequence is CASSHDPGLEQFF. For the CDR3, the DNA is TGTGCCAGCAGCCATGACCCGGGACTGGAGCAGTTCTTC.